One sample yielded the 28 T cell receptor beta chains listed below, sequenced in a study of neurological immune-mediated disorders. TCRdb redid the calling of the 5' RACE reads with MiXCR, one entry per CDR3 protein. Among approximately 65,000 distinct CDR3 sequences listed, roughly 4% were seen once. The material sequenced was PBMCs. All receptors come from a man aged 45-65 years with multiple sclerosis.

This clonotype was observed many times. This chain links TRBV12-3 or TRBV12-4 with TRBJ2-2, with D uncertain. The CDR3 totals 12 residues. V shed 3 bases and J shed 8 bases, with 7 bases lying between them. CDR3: CASSFDIGELFF. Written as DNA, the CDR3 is TGTGCCAGCAGTTTTGACATTGGGGAGCTGTTTTTT.

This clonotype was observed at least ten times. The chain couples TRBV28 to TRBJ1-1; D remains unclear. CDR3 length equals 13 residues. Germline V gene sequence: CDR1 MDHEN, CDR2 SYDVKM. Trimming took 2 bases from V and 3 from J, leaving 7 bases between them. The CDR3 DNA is TGTGCCAGCAGTTTAAATCGGGACACTGAAGCTTTCTTT. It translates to CASSLNRDTEAFF.

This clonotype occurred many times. CDR3 sequence: CASSSITGGRPGYTF. The CDR3, as DNA: TGTGCCAGCAGCTCCATAACAGGAGGCCGTCCTGGCTACACCTTC. The genes are TRBV7-9 and TRBJ1-2; a weak D match, TRBD1 (5 bases). Trimming took 4 bases from V and 7 from J, leaving 19 bases between them. The germline V gene encodes CDR1 SEHNR and CDR2 FQNEAQ (reference sequence). The CDR3 spans 15 residues. The variable domain in full, completed from reference TRBV7-9 and TRBJ1-2, reads DTGVSQNPRHKITKRGQNVTFRCDPISEHNRLYWYRQTLGQGPEFLTYFQNEAQLEKSRLLSDRFSAERPKGSFSTLEIQRTEQGDSAMYLCASSSITGGRPGYTFGSGTRLTVV.

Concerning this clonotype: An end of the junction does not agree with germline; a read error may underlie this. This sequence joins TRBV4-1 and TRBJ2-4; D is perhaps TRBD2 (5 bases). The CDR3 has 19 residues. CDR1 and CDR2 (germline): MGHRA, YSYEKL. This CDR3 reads CASSQLTEGWVGAKKIQYF. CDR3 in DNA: TGCGCCAGCAGCCAACTGACCGAGGGCTGGGTAGGAGCCAAAAAAATTCAGTACTTC.

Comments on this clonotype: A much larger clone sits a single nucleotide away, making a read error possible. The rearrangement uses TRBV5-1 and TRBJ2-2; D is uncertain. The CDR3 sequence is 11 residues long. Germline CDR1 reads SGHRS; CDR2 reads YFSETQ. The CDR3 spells CASRLPGELFF. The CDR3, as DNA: TGCGCCAGCCGCTTGCCCGGGGAGCTGTTTTTT. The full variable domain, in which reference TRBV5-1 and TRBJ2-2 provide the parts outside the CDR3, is KAGVTQTPRYLIKTRGQQVTLSCSPISGHRSVSWYQQTPGQGLQFLFEYFSETQRNKGNFPGRFSGRQFSNSRSEMNVSTLELGDSALYLCASRLPGELFFGEGSRLTVL.

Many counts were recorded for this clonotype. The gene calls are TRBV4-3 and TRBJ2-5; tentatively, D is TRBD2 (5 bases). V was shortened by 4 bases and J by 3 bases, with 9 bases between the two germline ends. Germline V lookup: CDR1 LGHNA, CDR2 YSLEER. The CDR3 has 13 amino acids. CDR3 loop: CASSRAREETQYF. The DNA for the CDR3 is TGCGCCAGCAGCCGGGCGAGGGAAGAGACCCAGTACTTC.

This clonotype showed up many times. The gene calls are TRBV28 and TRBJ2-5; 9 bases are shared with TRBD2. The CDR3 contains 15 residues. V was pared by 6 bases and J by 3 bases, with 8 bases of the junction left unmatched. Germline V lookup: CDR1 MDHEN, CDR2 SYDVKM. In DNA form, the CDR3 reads TGTGCCAGCAGCCGAGCGGGGGGTAGAAAAGAGACCCAGTACTTC. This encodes CASSRAGGRKETQYF.

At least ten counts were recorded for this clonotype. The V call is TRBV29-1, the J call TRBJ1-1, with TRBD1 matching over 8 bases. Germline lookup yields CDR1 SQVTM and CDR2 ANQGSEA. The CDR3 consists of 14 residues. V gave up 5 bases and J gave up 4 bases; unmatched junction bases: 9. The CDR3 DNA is TGCAGCGTTTACCCAGGGGGCTTGGGCACTGAAGCTTTCTTT. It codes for CSVYPGGLGTEAFF.

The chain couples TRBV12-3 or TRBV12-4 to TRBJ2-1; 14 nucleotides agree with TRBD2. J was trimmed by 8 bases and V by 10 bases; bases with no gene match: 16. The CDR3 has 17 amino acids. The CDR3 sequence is CATGDKRLAGGLDEQFF. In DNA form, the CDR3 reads TGTGCCACCGGGGATAAAAGACTAGCGGGGGGGTTGGATGAGCAGTTCTTC.

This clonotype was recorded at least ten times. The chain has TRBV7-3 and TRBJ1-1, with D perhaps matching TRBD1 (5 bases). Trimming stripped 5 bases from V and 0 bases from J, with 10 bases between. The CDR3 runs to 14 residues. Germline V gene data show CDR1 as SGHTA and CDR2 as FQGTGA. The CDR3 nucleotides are TGTGCCAGCAGCCGCGACAGACTGAACACTGAAGCTTTCTTT. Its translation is CASSRDRLNTEAFF.

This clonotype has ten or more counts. The CDR3 nucleotides are TGCGCCAGCAGCTTGCTAGCGGGGTCATACAATGAGCAGTTCTTC. Amino acids: CASSLLAGSYNEQFF. This chain connects TRBV5-1 to TRBJ2-1, with 9 bases fitting TRBD2. The length of the CDR3 is 15 residues. Trimming cost V 1 base and J 4 bases; bases outside gene matches: 3. Looked up from germline, CDR1 is SGHRS and CDR2 is YFSETQ.

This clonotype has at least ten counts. CDR3 sequence: CAISTHGETQYF. CDR3 coding DNA: TGTGCCATCAGTACCCACGGAGAGACCCAGTACTTC. J is TRBJ2-5 and V is TRBV10-3; D is uncertain. The CDR3 length is 12 residues. Germline loops: CDR1 ENHRY, CDR2 SYGVKD. The V end was cut by 5 bases, the J end by 4 bases, with 8 bases between.

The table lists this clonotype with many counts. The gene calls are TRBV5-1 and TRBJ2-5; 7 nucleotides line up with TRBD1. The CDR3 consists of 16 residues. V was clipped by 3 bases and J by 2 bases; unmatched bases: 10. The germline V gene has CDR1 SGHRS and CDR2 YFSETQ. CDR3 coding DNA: TGCGCCAGCAGCTGGGTGGGGGACAGCATACAAGAGACCCAGTACTTC. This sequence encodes CASSWVGDSIQETQYF.

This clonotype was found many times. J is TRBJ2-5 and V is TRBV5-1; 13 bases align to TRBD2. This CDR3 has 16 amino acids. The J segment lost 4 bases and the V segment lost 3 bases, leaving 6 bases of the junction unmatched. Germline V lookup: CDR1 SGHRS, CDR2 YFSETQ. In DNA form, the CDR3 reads TGCGCCAGCAGCTCCGGGACTAGCGGGGTGGGAGAGACCCAGTACTTC. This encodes CASSSGTSGVGETQYF. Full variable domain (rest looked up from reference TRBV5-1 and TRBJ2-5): KAGVTQTPRYLIKTRGQQVTLSCSPISGHRSVSWYQQTPGQGLQFLFEYFSETQRNKGNFPGRFSGRQFSNSRSEMNVSTLELGDSALYLCASSSGTSGVGETQYFGPGTRLLVL.

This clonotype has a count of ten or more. CDR3 nucleotides: TGTGCCACCAGCAGGCCACAGGGAGGAGAGACCCAGTACTTC. This sequence encodes CATSRPQGGETQYF. This chain joins TRBV15 and TRBJ2-5; TRBD1 or TRBD2 may be the D gene (6 bases each). This CDR3 region has 14 residues. With 3 bases removed from V and 4 bases from J, the gap between germline ends came to 12 bases. Germline CDR1 and CDR2: LNHNV and YYDKDF (reference sequence).

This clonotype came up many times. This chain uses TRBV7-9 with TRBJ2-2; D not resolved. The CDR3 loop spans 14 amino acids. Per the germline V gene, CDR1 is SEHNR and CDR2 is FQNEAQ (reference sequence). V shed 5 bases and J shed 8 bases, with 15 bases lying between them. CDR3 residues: CASSRVTAGGELFF. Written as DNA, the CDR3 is TGTGCCAGCAGCCGAGTAACGGCCGGAGGGGAGCTGTTTTTT.

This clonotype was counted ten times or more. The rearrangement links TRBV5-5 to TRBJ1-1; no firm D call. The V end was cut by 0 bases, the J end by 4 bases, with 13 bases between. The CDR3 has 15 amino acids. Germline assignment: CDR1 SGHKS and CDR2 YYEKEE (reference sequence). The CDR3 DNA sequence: TGTGCCAGCAGCTTGGGAGGGTGGGGTTCCACTGAAGCTTTCTTT. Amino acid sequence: CASSLGGWGSTEAFF.

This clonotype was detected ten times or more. DNA for the CDR3: TGTGCCAGCAGCTGGACCGGGACAGGGACCACAGATACGCAGTATTTT. Amino acid sequence: CASSWTGTGTTDTQYF. The V and J genes are TRBV5-6 and TRBJ2-3, with 9 bases aligning to TRBD1. The V and J ends lost 3 bases and 2 bases, in that order; junction bases with no gene match: 7. The CDR3 contains 16 residues. In germline, CDR1 is SGHDT, CDR2 YYEEEE.

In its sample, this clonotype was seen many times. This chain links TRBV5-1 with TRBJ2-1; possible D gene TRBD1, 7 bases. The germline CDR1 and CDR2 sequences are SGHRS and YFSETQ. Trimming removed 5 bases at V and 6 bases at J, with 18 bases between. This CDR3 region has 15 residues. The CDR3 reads CASRMQGGISNEQFF. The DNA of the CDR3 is TGCGCCAGCAGAATGCAGGGGGGAATTAGCAATGAGCAGTTCTTC.

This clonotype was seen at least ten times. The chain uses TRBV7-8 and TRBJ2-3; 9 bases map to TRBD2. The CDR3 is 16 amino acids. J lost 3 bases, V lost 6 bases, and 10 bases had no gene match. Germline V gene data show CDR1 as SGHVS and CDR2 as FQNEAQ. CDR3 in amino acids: CASSGWASGVTDTQYF. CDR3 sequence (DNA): TGTGCCAGCAGTGGATGGGCTAGCGGGGTAACAGATACGCAGTATTTT.

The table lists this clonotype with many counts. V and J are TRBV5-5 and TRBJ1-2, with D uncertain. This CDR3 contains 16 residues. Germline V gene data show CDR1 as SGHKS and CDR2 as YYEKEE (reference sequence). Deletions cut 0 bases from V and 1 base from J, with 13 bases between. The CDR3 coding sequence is TGTGCCAGCAGCTTGGAAATCCAGGACGTTAACTATGGCTACACCTTC. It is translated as CASSLEIQDVNYGYTF.

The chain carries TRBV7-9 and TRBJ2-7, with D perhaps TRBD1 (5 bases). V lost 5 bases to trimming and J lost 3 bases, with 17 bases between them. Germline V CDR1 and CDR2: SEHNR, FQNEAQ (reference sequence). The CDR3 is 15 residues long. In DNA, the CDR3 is TGTGCCAGCAGCCCGTATGTTGGGGCTCTCTACGAGCAGTACTTC. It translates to CASSPYVGALYEQYF.

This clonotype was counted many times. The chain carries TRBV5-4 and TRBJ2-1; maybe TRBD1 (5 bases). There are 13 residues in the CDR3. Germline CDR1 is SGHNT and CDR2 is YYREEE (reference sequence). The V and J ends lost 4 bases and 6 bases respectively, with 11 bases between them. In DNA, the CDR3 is TGTGCCAGCAGCCCCCCTAGGGGCAATGAGCAGTTCTTC. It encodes CASSPPRGNEQFF.

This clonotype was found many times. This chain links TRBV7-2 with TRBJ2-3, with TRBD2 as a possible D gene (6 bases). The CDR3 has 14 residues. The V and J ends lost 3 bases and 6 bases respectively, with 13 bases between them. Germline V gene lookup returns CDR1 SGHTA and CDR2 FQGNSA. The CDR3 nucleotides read TGTGCCAGCAGCTTGGGAGGTAGCGTCGATACGCAGTATTTT. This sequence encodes CASSLGGSVDTQYF.

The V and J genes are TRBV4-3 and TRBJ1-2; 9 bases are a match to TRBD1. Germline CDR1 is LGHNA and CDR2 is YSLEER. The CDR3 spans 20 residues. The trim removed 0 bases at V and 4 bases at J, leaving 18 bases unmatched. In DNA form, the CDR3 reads TGCGCCAGCAGCCAAGATGCTATTTCGGGTTTGACAGGGGGTATCTATGGCTACACCTTC. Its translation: CASSQDAISGLTGGIYGYTF.

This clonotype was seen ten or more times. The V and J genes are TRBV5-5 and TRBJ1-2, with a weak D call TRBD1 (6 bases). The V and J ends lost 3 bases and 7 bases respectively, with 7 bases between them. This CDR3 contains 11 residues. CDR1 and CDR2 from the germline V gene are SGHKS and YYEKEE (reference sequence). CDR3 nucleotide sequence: TGTGCCAGCAGCTCAGGGGTTGGCTACACCTTC. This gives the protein CASSSGVGYTF.

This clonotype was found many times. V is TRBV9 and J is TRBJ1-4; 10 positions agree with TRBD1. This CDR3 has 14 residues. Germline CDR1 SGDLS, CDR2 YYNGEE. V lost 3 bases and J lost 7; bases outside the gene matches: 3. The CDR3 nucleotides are TGTGCCAGCAGCGCGACAGGGGGCGGTGAAAAACTGTTTTTT. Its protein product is CASSATGGGEKLFF.

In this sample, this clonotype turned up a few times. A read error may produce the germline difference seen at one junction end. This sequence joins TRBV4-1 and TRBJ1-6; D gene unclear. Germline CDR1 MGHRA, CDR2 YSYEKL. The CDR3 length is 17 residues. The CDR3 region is CASSQAPQLRFNSPLHF. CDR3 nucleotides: TGCGCCAGCAGCCAAGCACCGCAGCTCAGGTTTAATTCACCCCTACACTTT.